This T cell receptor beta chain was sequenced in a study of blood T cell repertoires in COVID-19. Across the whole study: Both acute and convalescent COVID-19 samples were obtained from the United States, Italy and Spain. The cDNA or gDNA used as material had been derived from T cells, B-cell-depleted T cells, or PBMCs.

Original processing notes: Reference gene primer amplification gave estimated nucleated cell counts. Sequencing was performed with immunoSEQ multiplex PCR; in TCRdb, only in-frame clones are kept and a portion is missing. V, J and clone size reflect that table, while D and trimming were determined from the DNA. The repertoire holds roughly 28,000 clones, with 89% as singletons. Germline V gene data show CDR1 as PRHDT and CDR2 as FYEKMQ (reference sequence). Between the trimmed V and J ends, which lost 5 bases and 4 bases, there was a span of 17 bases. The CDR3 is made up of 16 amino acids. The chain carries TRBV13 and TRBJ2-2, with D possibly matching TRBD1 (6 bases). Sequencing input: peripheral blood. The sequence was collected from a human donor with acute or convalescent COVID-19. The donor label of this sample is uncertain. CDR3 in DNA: TGTGCCAGCAGCACCGACAGGACGAAAGTCACCGGGGAGCTGTTTTTT. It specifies CASSTDRTKVTGELFF.